The source of this T cell receptor (beta chain) is a study of T cell changes during pregnancy in multiple sclerosis. This clone showed up just once. Profiling relied on immunoSEQ multiplex PCR, and the TCRdb table lists in-frame clones only, not all of them. The table records more than 30,000 clones, roughly 87% of them present only once. This CDR3 is built from 14 residues. V lost 2 bases to trimming and J lost 3 bases, with 10 bases between them. CDR1 is MNHEY, CDR2 SMNVEV, per germline (reference sequence). The specimen was CD8+ T cells from peripheral blood mononuclear cells, collected in the first trimester of pregnancy. The clonotype originates from a female donor with multiple sclerosis, enrolled in a pregnancy study. The chain carries TRBV27 and TRBJ1-1, with D tentatively TRBD1 (5 bases). The CDR3 nucleotides read TGTGCCAGCAGTTTACGGGGGAGGTACACTGAAGCTTTCTTT. It codes for CASSLRGRYTEAFF.